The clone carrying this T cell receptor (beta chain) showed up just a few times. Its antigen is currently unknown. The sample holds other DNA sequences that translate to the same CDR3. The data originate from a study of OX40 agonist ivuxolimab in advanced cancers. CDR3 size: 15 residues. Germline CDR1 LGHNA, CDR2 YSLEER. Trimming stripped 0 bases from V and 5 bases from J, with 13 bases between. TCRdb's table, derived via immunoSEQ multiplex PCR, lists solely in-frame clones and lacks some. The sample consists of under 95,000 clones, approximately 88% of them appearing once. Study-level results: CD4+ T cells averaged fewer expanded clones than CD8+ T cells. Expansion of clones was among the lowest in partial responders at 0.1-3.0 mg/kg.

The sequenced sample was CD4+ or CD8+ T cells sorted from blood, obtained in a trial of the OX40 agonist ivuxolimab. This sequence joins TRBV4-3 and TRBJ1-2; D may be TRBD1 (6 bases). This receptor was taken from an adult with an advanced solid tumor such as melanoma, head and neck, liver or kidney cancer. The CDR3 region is CASSQDGGGSYGYTF. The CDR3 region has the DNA TGCGCCAGCAGCCAAGATGGGGGGGGCTCATATGGCTACACCTTC.